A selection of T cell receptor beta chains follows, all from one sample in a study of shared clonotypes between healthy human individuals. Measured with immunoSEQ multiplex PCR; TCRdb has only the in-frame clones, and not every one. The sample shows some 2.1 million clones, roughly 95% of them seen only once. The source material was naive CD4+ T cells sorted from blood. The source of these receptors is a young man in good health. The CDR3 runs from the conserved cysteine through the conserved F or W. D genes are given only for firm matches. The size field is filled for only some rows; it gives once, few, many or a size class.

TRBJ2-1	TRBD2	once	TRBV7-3	CASSPTSGGAGPYNEQFF	TGTGCCAGCAGCCCGACTAGCGGGGGGGCCGGTCCCTACAATGAGCAGTTCTTC
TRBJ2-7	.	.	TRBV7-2	CASSSRVEQYF	TGTGCCAGCAGCTCCAGGGTCGAGCAGTACTTC
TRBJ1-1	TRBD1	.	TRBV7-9	CASSLDRGEAFF	TGTGCCAGCAGCTTAGACAGGGGTGAAGCTTTCTTT
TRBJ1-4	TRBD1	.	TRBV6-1	CASSSQTGGAEKLFF	TGTGCCAGCAGTTCACAAACAGGGGGGGCCGAAAAACTGTTTTTT
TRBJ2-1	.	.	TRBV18	CASSTDNEQFF	TGTGCCAGCTCAACCGACAATGAGCAGTTCTTC
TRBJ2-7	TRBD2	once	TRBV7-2	CASQLAGEQYF	TGTGCCAGCCAGCTAGCGGGTGAGCAGTACTTC
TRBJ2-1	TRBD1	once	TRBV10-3	CAISEWTGLVNEQFF	TGTGCCATCAGTGAGTGGACAGGGCTGGTCAATGAGCAGTTCTTC
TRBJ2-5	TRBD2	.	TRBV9	CASSVGASGGQETQYF	TGTGCCAGCAGCGTAGGGGCTAGCGGGGGGCAAGAGACCCAGTACTTC
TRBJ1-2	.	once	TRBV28	CASSPGSYGYTF	TGTGCCAGCAGCCCCGGGTCCTATGGCTACACCTTC
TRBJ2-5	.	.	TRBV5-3	CARSRIQGVQETQYF	TGTGCCAGAAGCCGAATACAGGGCGTTCAAGAGACCCAGTACTTC
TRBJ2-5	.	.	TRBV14	CASSQPGGWQETQYF	TGTGCCAGCAGCCAACCCGGGGGCTGGCAAGAGACCCAGTACTTC
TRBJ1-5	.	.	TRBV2	CASSEREAGQPQHF	TGTGCCAGCAGTGAACGGGAGGCAGGTCAGCCCCAGCATTTT
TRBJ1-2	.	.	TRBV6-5	CASRSGAHYGYTF	TGTGCCAGCAGATCAGGGGCTCACTATGGCTACACCTTC
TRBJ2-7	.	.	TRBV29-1	CSVLLDSSYEQYF	TGCAGCGTCCTCCTTGACAGTTCCTACGAGCAGTACTTC
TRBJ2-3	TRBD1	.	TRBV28	CASLTPGQGTSTDTQYF	TGTGCCAGCCTTACACCCGGACAGGGGACTAGCACAGATACGCAGTATTTT
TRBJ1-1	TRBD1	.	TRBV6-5	CASSPGGRVTEAFF	TGTGCCAGCAGTCCAGGGGGCCGAGTCACTGAAGCTTTCTTT
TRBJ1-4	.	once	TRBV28	CASRKPQEGKSNEKLFF	TGTGCCAGCAGAAAACCTCAAGAGGGGAAATCTAATGAAAAACTGTTTTTT
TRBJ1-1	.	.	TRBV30	CAWSAQGSAFF	TGTGCCTGGAGTGCTCAGGGGTCGGCTTTCTTT
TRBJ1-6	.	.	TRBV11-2	CASSLARAGNSPLHF	TGTGCCAGCAGTCTGGCCCGGGCTGGTAATTCACCCCTCCACTTT
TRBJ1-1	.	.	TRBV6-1	CASSELRQTEAFF	TGTGCCAGCAGTGAATTGCGGCAGACTGAAGCTTTCTTT
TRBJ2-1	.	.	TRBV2	CASSEAPLANNEQFF	TGTGCCAGCAGTGAAGCCCCCCTAGCGAACAATGAGCAGTTCTTC
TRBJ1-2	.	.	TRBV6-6	CASSYAGLNYGYTF	TGTGCCAGCAGTTACGCCGGACTTAACTATGGCTACACCTTC
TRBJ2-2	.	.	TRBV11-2	CASSLSRGDTGELFF	TGTGCCAGCAGCTTGTCCAGGGGAGACACCGGGGAGCTGTTTTTT
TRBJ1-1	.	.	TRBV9	CASSVGYSYTEAFF	TGTGCCAGCAGCGTTGGCTACAGCTACACTGAAGCTTTCTTT
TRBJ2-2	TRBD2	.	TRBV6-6	CATKGGGANTGELFF	TGTGCCACTAAGGGCGGGGGAGCGAACACCGGGGAGCTGTTTTTT
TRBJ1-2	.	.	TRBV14	CASSQYGGYTF	TGTGCCAGCAGCCAATACGGTGGCTACACCTTC
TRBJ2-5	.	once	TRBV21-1	CASSKKGRPRGTQYF	TGTGCCAGCAGCAAAAAGGGACGGCCGAGGGGGACCCAGTACTTC
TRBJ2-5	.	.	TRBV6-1	CASSALGGPETQYF	TGTGCCAGCAGCGCCCTTGGGGGTCCGGAGACCCAGTACTTC
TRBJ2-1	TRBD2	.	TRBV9	CASSPPSGGASYNEQFF	TGTGCCAGCAGCCCACCTAGCGGGGGGGCTTCCTACAATGAGCAGTTCTTC
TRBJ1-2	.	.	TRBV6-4	CASSDSGANRYGYTF	TGTGCCAGCAGTGACTCGGGGGCGAATCGCTATGGCTACACCTTC
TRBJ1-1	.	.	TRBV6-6	CASSNPGTGNTEAFF	TGTGCCAGCAGTAACCCCGGGACGGGCAACACTGAAGCTTTCTTT
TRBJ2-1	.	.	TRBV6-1	CASGLQGLGDEQFF	TGTGCCAGCGGACTACAGGGATTGGGCGATGAGCAGTTCTTC
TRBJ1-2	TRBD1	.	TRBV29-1	CSTGQGANYGYTF	TGCAGCACCGGACAGGGGGCTAACTATGGCTACACCTTC
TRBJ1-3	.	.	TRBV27	CASTTGGPGNTIYF	TGTGCCAGCACCACGGGGGGGCCAGGGAACACCATATATTTT
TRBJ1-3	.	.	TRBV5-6	CASSLVQGPGNTIYF	TGTGCCAGCAGCTTGGTACAGGGTCCTGGAAACACCATATATTTT
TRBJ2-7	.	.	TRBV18	CASSPRGLTEQYF	TGTGCCAGCTCACCGCGGGGTTTGACCGAGCAGTACTTC
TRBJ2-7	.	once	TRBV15	CATSRDSGYEQYF	TGTGCCACCAGCAGAGATTCAGGATACGAGCAGTACTTC
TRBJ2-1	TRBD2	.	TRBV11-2	CASSLSGRSYNEQFF	TGTGCCAGCAGCTTAAGCGGGAGGTCCTACAATGAGCAGTTCTTC
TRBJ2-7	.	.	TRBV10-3	CAITGSSGEQYF	TGTGCCATCACCGGCAGCTCGGGCGAGCAGTACTTC
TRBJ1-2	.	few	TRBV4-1	CASSQGDRNGYTF	TGCGCCAGCAGCCAAGGAGACAGAAATGGCTACACCTTC
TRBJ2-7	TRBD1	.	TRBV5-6	CASTTGATYEQYF	TGTGCCAGTACGACAGGGGCCACCTACGAGCAGTACTTC
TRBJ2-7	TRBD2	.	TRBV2	CASSLTSESSYEQYF	TGTGCCAGCAGTCTTACTAGCGAGAGCTCCTACGAGCAGTACTTC
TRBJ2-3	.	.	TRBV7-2	CASSPQGSSTDTQYF	TGTGCCAGCAGCCCGCAGGGGTCTAGCACAGATACGCAGTATTTT
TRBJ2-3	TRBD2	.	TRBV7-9	CASIAGGSTDTQYF	TGTGCCAGCATAGCGGGAGGCTCCACAGATACGCAGTATTTT
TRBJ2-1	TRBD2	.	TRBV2	CASSGTSYNEQFF	TGTGCCAGCTCCGGGACTAGCTACAATGAGCAGTTCTTC
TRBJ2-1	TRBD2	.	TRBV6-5	CASSTTSGRRNEQFF	TGTGCCAGCAGTACTACTAGCGGGAGGAGGAATGAGCAGTTCTTC
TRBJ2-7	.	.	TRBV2	CASSEGTGTLGGYF	TGTGCCAGCAGTGAAGGGACTGGGACCCTGGGAGGGTACTTC
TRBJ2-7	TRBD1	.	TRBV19	CATSGTGLGEQYF	TGTGCCACTTCCGGGACAGGGTTGGGGGAGCAGTACTTC
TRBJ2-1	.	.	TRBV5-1	CASSPRGASSYNEQFF	TGCGCCAGCAGCCCCCGGGGCGCGAGCTCCTACAATGAGCAGTTCTTC
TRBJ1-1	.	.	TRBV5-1	CASSLLPGKPNTEAFF	TGCGCCAGCAGCTTATTACCGGGAAAACCAAACACTGAAGCTTTCTTT
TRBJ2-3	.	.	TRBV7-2	CASSPGRTDTQYF	TGTGCCAGCAGCCCAGGGCGCACAGATACGCAGTATTTT
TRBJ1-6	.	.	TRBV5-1	CASSLVIGQNSPLHF	TGCGCCAGCAGCTTGGTGATCGGCCAGAATTCACCCCTCCACTTT
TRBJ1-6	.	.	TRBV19	CASSSAARVSSPLHF	TGTGCCAGTAGTTCTGCCGCCAGGGTTAGCTCACCCCTCCACTTT
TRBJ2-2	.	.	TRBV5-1	CASSADSSNTGELFF	TGCGCCAGCAGCGCGGATAGCTCGAACACCGGGGAGCTGTTTTTT
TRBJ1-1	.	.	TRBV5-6	CASSLDLNTEAFF	TGTGCCAGCAGCTTAGACCTGAACACTGAAGCTTTCTTT
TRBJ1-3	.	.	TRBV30	CAWSTGDSGNTIYF	TGTGCCTGGAGCACGGGGGACTCTGGAAACACCATATATTTT
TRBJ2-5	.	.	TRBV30	CAWVIGGGETQYF	TGTGCCTGGGTCATTGGCGGCGGGGAGACCCAGTACTTC